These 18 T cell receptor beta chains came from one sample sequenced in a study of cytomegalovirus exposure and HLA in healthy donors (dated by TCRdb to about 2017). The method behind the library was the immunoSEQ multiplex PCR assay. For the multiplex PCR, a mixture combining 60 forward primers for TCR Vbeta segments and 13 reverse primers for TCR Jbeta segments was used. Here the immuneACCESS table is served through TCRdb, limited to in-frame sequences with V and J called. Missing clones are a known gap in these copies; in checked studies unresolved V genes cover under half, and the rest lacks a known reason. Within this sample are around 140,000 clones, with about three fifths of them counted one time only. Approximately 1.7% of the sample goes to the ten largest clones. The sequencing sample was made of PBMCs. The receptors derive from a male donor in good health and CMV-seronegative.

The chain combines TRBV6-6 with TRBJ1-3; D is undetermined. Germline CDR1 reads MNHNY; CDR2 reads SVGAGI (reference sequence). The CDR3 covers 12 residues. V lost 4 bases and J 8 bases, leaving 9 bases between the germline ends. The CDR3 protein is CASSLGRDTIYF. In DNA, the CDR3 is TGTGCCAGCAGTTTAGGGCGGGACACCATATATTTT.

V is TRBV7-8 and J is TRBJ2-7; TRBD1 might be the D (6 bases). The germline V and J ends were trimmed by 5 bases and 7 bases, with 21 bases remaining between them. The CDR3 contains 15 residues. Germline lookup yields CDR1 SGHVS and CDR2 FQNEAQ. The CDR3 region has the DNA TGTGCCAGCAGCACACGGGACAAAGTCTTAGTGGAGCAGTACTTC. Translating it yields CASSTRDKVLVEQYF.

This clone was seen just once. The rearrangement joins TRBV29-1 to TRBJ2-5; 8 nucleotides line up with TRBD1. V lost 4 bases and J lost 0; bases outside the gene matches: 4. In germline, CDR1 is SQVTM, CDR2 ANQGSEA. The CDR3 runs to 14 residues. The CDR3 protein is CSVGGTGDQETQYF. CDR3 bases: TGCAGCGTTGGAGGGACAGGAGACCAAGAGACCCAGTACTTC.

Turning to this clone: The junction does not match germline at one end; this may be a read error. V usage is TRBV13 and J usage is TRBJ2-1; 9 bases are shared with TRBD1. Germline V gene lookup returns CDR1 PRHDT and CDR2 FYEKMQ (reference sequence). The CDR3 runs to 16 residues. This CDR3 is CASSQARDRVFHERFF. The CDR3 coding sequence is TGTGCCAGCAGCCAAGCCCGGGACAGGGTTTTCCATGAGCGGTTCTTC.

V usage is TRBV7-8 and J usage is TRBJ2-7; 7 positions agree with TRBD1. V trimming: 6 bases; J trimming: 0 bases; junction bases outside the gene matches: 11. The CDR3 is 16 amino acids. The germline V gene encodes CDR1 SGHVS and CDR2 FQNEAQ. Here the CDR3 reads CASSRTGYRSSYEQYF. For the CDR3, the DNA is TGTGCCAGCAGTCGGACAGGCTACCGGAGCTCCTACGAGCAGTACTTC. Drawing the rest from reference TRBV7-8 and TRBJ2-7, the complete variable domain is GAGVSQSPRYKVAKRGQDVALRCDPISGHVSLFWYQQALGQGPEFLTYFQNEAQLDKSGLPSDRFFAERPEGSVSTLKIQRTQQEDSAVYLCASSRTGYRSSYEQYFGPGTRLTVT.

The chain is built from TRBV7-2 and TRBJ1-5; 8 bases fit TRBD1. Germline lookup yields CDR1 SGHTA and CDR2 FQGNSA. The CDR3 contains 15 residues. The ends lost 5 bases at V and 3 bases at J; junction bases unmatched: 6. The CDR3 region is CASSPRDRNNQPQHF. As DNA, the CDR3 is TGTGCCAGCAGCCCCCGGGACAGGAACAATCAGCCCCAGCATTTT.

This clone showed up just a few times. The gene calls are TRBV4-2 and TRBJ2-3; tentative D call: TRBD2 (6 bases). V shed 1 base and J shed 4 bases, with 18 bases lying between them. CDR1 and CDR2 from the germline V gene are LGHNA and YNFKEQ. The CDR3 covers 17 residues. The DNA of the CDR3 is TGTGCCAGCAGCCAAGCTCCAGAGACTAGGGGAGCAGATACGCAGTATTTT. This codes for CASSQAPETRGADTQYF.

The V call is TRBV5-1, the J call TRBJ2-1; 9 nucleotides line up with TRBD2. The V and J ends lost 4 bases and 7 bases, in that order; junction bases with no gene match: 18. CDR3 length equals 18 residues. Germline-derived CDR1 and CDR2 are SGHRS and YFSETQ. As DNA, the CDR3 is TGCGCCAGCAGCCCCCAAGGCGTGAGCGGGGGGCGGGGTAATGAGCAGTTCTTC. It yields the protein CASSPQGVSGGRGNEQFF.

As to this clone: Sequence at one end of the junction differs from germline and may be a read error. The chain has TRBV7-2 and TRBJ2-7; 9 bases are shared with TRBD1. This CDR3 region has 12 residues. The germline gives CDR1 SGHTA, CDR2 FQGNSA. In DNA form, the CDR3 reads TGTGCCAGCAGCATGACAGGGGGTCCACCCTCCTTC. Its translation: CASSMTGGPPSF.

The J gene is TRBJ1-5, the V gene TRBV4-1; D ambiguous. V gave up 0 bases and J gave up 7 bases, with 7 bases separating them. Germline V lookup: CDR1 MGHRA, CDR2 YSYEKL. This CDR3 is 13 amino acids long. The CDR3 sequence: CASSQESDQPQHF. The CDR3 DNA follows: TGCGCCAGCAGCCAAGAAAGCGACCAGCCCCAGCATTTT.

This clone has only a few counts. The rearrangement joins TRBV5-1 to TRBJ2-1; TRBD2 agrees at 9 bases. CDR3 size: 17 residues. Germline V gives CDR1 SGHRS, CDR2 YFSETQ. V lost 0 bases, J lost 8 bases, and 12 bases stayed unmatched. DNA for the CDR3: TGCGCCAGCAGCTTGGGGATCAGCGGGGGGCCCGACGATGAGCAGTTCTTC. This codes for CASSLGISGGPDDEQFF.

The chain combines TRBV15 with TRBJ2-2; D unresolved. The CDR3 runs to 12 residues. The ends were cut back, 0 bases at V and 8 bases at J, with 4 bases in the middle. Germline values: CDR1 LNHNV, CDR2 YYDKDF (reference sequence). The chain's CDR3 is CATSRDLGELFF. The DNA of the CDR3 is TGTGCCACCAGCAGAGATCTAGGGGAGCTGTTTTTT.

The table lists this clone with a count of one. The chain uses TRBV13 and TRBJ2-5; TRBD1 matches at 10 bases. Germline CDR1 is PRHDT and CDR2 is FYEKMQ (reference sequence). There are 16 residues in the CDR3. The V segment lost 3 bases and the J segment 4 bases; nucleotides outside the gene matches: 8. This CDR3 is CASSLRDRGDGETQYF. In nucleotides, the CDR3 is TGTGCCAGCAGCTTGCGGGACAGGGGAGATGGAGAGACCCAGTACTTC.

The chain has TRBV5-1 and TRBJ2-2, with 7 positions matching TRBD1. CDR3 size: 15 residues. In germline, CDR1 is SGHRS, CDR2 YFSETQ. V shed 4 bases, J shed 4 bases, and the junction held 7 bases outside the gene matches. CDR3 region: CASSVGQAGTGELFF. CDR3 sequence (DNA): TGCGCCAGCAGCGTAGGACAGGCGGGCACCGGGGAGCTGTTTTTT.

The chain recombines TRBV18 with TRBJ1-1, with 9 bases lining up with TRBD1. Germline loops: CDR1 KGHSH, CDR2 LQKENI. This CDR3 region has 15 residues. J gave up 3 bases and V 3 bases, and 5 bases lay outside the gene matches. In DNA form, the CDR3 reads TGTGCCAGCTCACCGGGACAGGGTTTAGACACTGAAGCTTTCTTT. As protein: CASSPGQGLDTEAFF.

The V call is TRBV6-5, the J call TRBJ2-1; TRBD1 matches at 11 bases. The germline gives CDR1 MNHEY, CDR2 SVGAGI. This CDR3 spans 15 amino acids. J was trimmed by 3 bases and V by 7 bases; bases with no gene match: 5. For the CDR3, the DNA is TGTGCCAGCACCCCCGGGACAGGGGGCTACAATGAGCAGTTCTTC. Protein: CASTPGTGGYNEQFF.

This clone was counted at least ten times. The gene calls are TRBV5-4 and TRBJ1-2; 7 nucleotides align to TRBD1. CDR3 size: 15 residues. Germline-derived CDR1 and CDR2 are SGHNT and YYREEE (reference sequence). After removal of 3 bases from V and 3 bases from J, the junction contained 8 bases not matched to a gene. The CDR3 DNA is TGTGCCAGCAGCTGGAACGAGGGGGCGGACTATGGCTACACCTTC. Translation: CASSWNEGADYGYTF.

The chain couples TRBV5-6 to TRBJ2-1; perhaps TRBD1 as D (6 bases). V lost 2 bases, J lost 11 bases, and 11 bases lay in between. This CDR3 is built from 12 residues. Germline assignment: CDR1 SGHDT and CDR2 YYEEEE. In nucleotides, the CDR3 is TGTGCCAGCAGCTTTGGGGGCGCCCAGCAGTTCTTC. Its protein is CASSFGGAQQFF.